The clone carrying this T cell receptor beta chain was seen ten or more times. Researchers tagged individual cDNA molecules with unique molecular identifiers. TCRdb re-called the 5' RACE reads through MiXCR, storing one row per CDR3 protein. Of around 30,000 distinct CDR3 sequences in the sample, about 5% were seen once. The data originate from a study of early T cells in non-severe SARS-CoV-2 infection. Overall study: Bulk RNA isolated from unsorted whole blood underwent sequencing; chains were not paired.

V gave up 0 bases and J gave up 3 bases, with 16 bases separating them. The length of the CDR3 is 16 residues. Germline V gene sequence: CDR1 SGDLS, CDR2 YYNGEE. V usage is TRBV9 and J usage is TRBJ2-7; D is perhaps TRBD1 or TRBD2 (5 bases each). This receptor was obtained from an adult who was a healthcare worker with PCR-confirmed SARS-CoV-2 infection or an uninfected control (not recorded which). The sequencing sample was made of whole blood. The CDR3 loop reads CASSVGVEAGLYEQYF. In nucleotides, the CDR3 is TGTGCCAGCAGCGTAGGGGTGGAGGCAGGGCTCTACGAGCAGTACTTC.